These 32 T cell receptor beta chains were sequenced from one sample in a study of response to subunit inactivated influenza vaccine. One entry per CDR3 protein, called by TCRdb with MiXCR from the RT-PCR reads. The table has about 190,000 distinct CDR3 sequences, roughly 14% seen once. The sample consisted of CD8+ T cells sorted from PBMCs, taken more than 4 days after vaccination. The source of these receptors is a man over 45 who received an inactivated influenza vaccine.

There are a few counts of this clonotype. The chain joins TRBV7-8 to TRBJ1-2; tentatively, D is TRBD1 (5 bases). The CDR3 spans 17 residues. Germline assignment: CDR1 SGHVS and CDR2 FQNEAQ. V shed 4 bases and J shed 5 bases, with 23 bases lying between them. CDR3 loop: CASSSVHPGTDQYGYTF. CDR3 DNA: TGTGCCAGCAGCTCAGTCCATCCCGGGACGGATCAATATGGCTACACCTTC.

In its sample, this clonotype was seen a few times. The chain employs TRBV15 and TRBJ1-1; maybe TRBD1 (5 bases). The CDR3 sequence is 16 residues long. Between the trimmed V and J ends, which lost 0 bases and 3 bases, there was a span of 14 bases. Germline assignment: CDR1 LNHNV and CDR2 YYDKDF (reference sequence). The CDR3 coding sequence is TGTGCCACCAGCAGAGACCCCCCAGGGAGGGACACTGAAGCTTTCTTT. Translating gives CATSRDPPGRDTEAFF.

The rearrangement links TRBV27 to TRBJ2-1; TRBD2 matches at 8 bases. With 5 bases clipped from V and 8 bases from J, the junction kept 11 bases outside the gene matches. The CDR3 runs to 15 residues. Germline assignment: CDR1 MNHEY and CDR2 SMNVEV (reference sequence). DNA of the CDR3: TGTGCCAGCAGTCCGAGCGGGAGCGGGTATTATGAGCAGTTCTTC. Translating it yields CASSPSGSGYYEQFF.

The chain is built from TRBV6-1 and TRBJ2-7; 7 bases agree with TRBD1. Germline CDR1 is MNHNS and CDR2 is SASEGT. Losses at the gene ends were 4 bases for V and 0 bases for J; bases not matched to a gene: 3. The CDR3 has 14 residues. In DNA form, the CDR3 reads TGTGCCAGCAGTGCACAGGGGTCCTCCTACGAGCAGTACTTC. This translates into CASSAQGSSYEQYF.

This clonotype was seen many times. The genes are TRBV12-3 or TRBV12-4 and TRBJ2-1; perhaps TRBD1 as D (6 bases). The CDR3 spans 12 residues. Trimming pared 11 bases from V and 4 bases from J, leaving 12 bases between. The CDR3 bases are TGTGCCGCAGCACAGGGTTACAATGAGCAGTTCTTC. Its translation is CAAAQGYNEQFF.

This clonotype was counted between two and nine times. The chain carries TRBV3-1 and TRBJ1-2, with D maybe TRBD1 (6 bases). The CDR3 spans 16 residues. The V gene lost 4 bases and the J gene lost 4 bases, with 19 bases spanning the gap. The germline V gene has CDR1 LGHDT and CDR2 YNNKEL (reference sequence). The chain's CDR3 is CASSPQQGIIPYGYTF. The CDR3, as DNA: TGTGCCAGCAGCCCCCAACAGGGAATCATCCCCTATGGCTACACCTTC.

The chain is built from TRBV20-1 and TRBJ2-1; D uncertain. CDR3 length: 15 amino acids. V gave up 0 bases and J gave up 2 bases, with 11 bases separating them. CDR1 DFQATT and CDR2 SNEGSKA come from the germline V gene (reference sequence). The CDR3 DNA is TGCAGTGCTAGAGATCTTGGAGCAACCTACAATGAGCAGTTCTTC. Encoded protein: CSARDLGATYNEQFF.

This clonotype has more than one count but fewer than ten. The V gene is TRBV4-1, the J gene TRBJ2-2, with TRBD1 matching over 9 bases. There are 16 residues in the CDR3. The germline CDR1 and CDR2 sequences are MGHRA and YSYEKL. Trimming at V came to 2 bases and at J to 6 bases, leaving 7 bases not matched to a gene. The CDR3 region is CASSQTGTGLAGELFF. DNA for the CDR3: TGCGCCAGCAGCCAAACCGGGACAGGGCTGGCCGGGGAGCTGTTTTTT.

The chain uses TRBV10-3 and TRBJ1-2; possible D gene TRBD1, 6 bases. Trimming stripped 2 bases from V and 1 base from J, with 8 bases between. The germline gives CDR1 ENHRY, CDR2 SYGVKD. The CDR3 runs 14 residues. CDR3 bases: TGTGCCATCAGTGAGGCCAGGGGTAACTATGGCTACACCTTC. This codes for CAISEARGNYGYTF.

This clonotype has just a few counts. This chain uses TRBV19 with TRBJ1-6, with a weak D call TRBD1 (5 bases). The CDR3 covers 12 residues. Trimming took 7 bases from V and 7 from J, leaving 8 bases between them. Germline-derived CDR1 and CDR2 are LNHDA and SQIVND (reference sequence). DNA for the CDR3: TGTGCCAGTAACCGGGGGAATTCACCCCTCCACTTT. It yields the protein CASNRGNSPLHF.

The V gene is TRBV27, the J gene TRBJ2-1, with TRBD2 as a possible D gene (5 bases). Germline CDR1 MNHEY, CDR2 SMNVEV (reference sequence). The CDR3 is 15 residues long. V lost 5 bases and J 7 bases, leaving 18 bases between the germline ends. CDR3 sequence: CASSKLPAEVNEQFF. The CDR3 region has the DNA TGTGCCAGCAGTAAACTACCAGCGGAGGTAAATGAGCAGTTCTTC.

This clonotype was recorded at least ten times. The gene calls are TRBV7-9 and TRBJ2-1, with a weak D call TRBD2 (5 bases). CDR1 is SEHNR and CDR2 is FQNEAQ in the germline V gene (reference sequence). The V end lost 5 bases, the J end lost 9 bases, and 14 bases lay between the germline ends. CDR3 length: 13 amino acids. CDR3 amino acids: CASSAWTEVEQFF. The CDR3 DNA is TGTGCCAGCAGCGCTTGGACGGAGGTTGAGCAGTTCTTC.

This chain links TRBV20-1 with TRBJ2-7; maybe TRBD2 (6 bases). The CDR3 sequence is 12 residues long. V was shortened by 5 bases and J by 2 bases, with 10 bases between the two germline ends. The germline gives CDR1 DFQATT, CDR2 SNEGSKA (reference sequence). The CDR3 is CSAPGLTYEQYF. In DNA form, the CDR3 reads TGCAGTGCTCCGGGACTTACCTACGAGCAGTACTTC.

J is TRBJ2-1 and V is TRBV27, with D unresolved. V was clipped by 3 bases and J by 6 bases, with 15 bases between them. The CDR3 is 15 amino acids. Looked up from germline, CDR1 is MNHEY and CDR2 is SMNVEV (reference sequence). CDR3 region: CASSLLTLGPNEQFF. DNA for the CDR3: TGTGCCAGCAGTTTGCTCACCCTGGGTCCCAATGAGCAGTTCTTC.

This clonotype was seen many times. The chain combines TRBV5-1 with TRBJ2-1, with D uncertain. V dropped 4 bases and J dropped 12 bases, with 20 bases sitting between them. CDR3 length equals 14 residues. The germline V gene encodes CDR1 SGHRS and CDR2 YFSETQ. In DNA, the CDR3 is TGCGCCAGCAGCCCGCCCCACAGACCTGGATTGCAGTTCTTC. Its translation is CASSPPHRPGLQFF. Looking up the rest from reference TRBV5-1 and TRBJ2-1 gives the full variable domain: KAGVTQTPRYLIKTRGQQVTLSCSPISGHRSVSWYQQTPGQGLQFLFEYFSETQRNKGNFPGRFSGRQFSNSRSEMNVSTLELGDSALYLCASSPPHRPGLQFFGPGTRLTVL.

This clonotype was counted only a few times. V and J are TRBV12-3 or TRBV12-4 and TRBJ2-5; D unresolved. The CDR3 covers 13 residues. V was cut by 5 bases and J by 1 base, with 8 bases left in between. Written as DNA, the CDR3 is TGTGCCAGCAGTCACACCTTCCAAGAGACCCAGTACTTC. Its protein is CASSHTFQETQYF.

On this clonotype: This clone may be a read error of a much larger clone one base away. The rearrangement uses TRBV11-2 and TRBJ2-1, with 8 bases aligning to TRBD2. Per the germline V gene, CDR1 is SGHAT and CDR2 is FQNNGV. The CDR3 contains 14 residues. Written as DNA, the CDR3 is TGTGCCAGCAGGAGCGGGGGAATTTCCAATAAGCAGTTCTTC. The encoded protein is CASRSGGISNKQFF.

This clonotype has at least ten counts. This chain links TRBV5-1 with TRBJ2-1; D unresolved. The CDR3 has 14 residues. CDR1 and CDR2 from the germline V gene are SGHRS and YFSETQ. V was pared by 4 bases and J by 8 bases, with 16 bases between. The CDR3 loop is CASSPGLQGHEQFF. CDR3 coding DNA: TGCGCCAGCAGCCCGGGTCTCCAAGGCCATGAGCAGTTCTTC.

This clonotype came up a few times. V usage is TRBV28 and J usage is TRBJ2-7; possibly TRBD1 for D (6 bases). Trimming removed 6 bases from V and 0 bases from J, with 21 bases in between. The CDR3 totals 17 residues. CDR1 is MDHEN, CDR2 SYDVKM, per germline. CDR3 nucleotide sequence: TGTGCCAGCAGCACGCCGATCCTGGGACACATCTCCTACGAGCAGTACTTC. Protein: CASSTPILGHISYEQYF.

V gene TRBV12-3 or TRBV12-4 combines with J gene TRBJ2-6; 7 nucleotides align to TRBD1. V was clipped by 4 bases and J by 3 bases; unmatched bases: 3. This CDR3 is 15 amino acids long. The CDR3 is CASSSQGDGANVLTF. The CDR3 region has the DNA TGTGCCAGCAGTTCGCAGGGGGATGGGGCCAACGTCCTGACTTTC.

The J gene is TRBJ2-6, the V gene TRBV4-3; D may be TRBD2 (6 bases). CDR3 size: 18 residues. The V end lost 0 bases, the J end lost 0 bases, and 12 bases lay between the germline ends. CDR1 is LGHNA and CDR2 is YSLEER in the germline V gene. The CDR3 region has the DNA TGCGCCAGCAGCCAAGATTCCACTAGCATCTCTGGGGCCAACGTCCTGACTTTC. This translates into CASSQDSTSISGANVLTF.

The J gene is TRBJ2-7, the V gene TRBV29-1; 7 positions match TRBD1. The germline CDR1 and CDR2 sequences are SQVTM and ANQGSEA. The V and J ends lost 3 bases and 4 bases, in that order; junction bases with no gene match: 9. The CDR3 is made up of 14 amino acids. The CDR3 protein is CSVDLQGLGYEQYF. The CDR3 coding sequence is TGCAGCGTTGATTTACAGGGGTTAGGTTACGAGCAGTACTTC.

The chain is built from TRBV7-9 and TRBJ2-5; 8 positions match TRBD2. The CDR3 consists of 17 residues. The V gene end was trimmed by 5 bases and the J gene end by 1 base; junction bases not matched to a gene: 12. Germline values: CDR1 SEHNR, CDR2 FQNEAQ (reference sequence). Here the CDR3 DNA reads TGTGCCAGCAGCACCGTTGCGGGAGGAACCATCCAAGAGACCCAGTACTTC. This codes for CASSTVAGGTIQETQYF. Full variable domain (remainder filled in from reference TRBV7-9 and TRBJ2-5): DTGVSQNPRHKITKRGQNVTFRCDPISEHNRLYWYRQTLGQGPEFLTYFQNEAQLEKSRLLSDRFSAERPKGSFSTLEIQRTEQGDSAMYLCASSTVAGGTIQETQYFGPGTRLLVL.

This clonotype was seen a few times. The V call is TRBV12-3 or TRBV12-4, the J call TRBJ2-1; perhaps TRBD2 as D (6 bases). V was trimmed by 4 bases and J by 4 bases, leaving 14 bases between them. The CDR3 is made up of 15 amino acids. CDR3 nucleotides: TGTGCCAGCAGTTCCCCGGGACTCACATACAATGAGCAGTTCTTC. Amino acid sequence: CASSSPGLTYNEQFF.

The rearrangement joins TRBV7-9 to TRBJ2-2; perhaps TRBD1 as D (6 bases). V was cut by 5 bases and J by 5 bases, with 21 bases left in between. Germline V lookup: CDR1 SEHNR, CDR2 FQNEAQ (reference sequence). CDR3 length equals 17 residues. The CDR3 nucleotides are TGTGCCAGCAGCAAGCCCAGGGGAATGGGTATTACCGGGGAGCTGTTTTTT. Its translation: CASSKPRGMGITGELFF.

The table lists this clonotype with many counts. The CDR3 DNA reads as TGTGCCAGCAGCTGGGAGGGGCCGAGGGGTGGCTACACCTTC. Translated: CASSWEGPRGGYTF. This rearrangement joins TRBV7-9 to TRBJ1-2, with D possibly TRBD1 on 5 matching bases. The CDR3 consists of 14 residues. Per germline, CDR1 SEHNR and CDR2 FQNEAQ (reference sequence). V lost 4 bases and J 7 bases, leaving 16 bases between the germline ends.

This rearrangement joins TRBV12-3 or TRBV12-4 to TRBJ1-1; D is undetermined. This CDR3 has 13 amino acids. V gave up 10 bases and J gave up 2 bases, with 14 bases separating them. The CDR3 here is CATSWDFNTEAFF. The CDR3 DNA reads as TGTGCCACATCATGGGATTTTAACACTGAAGCTTTCTTT.

CDR3 protein: CASVLFRGQSYEQYF. For the CDR3, the DNA is TGTGCCAGCGTTTTGTTCAGGGGGCAATCCTACGAGCAGTACTTC. V and J are TRBV2 and TRBJ2-7; 8 nucleotides match TRBD1. The V gene's germline CDR1 is SNHLY and CDR2 FYNNEI. The CDR3 is 15 amino acids. V lost 8 bases and J lost 1; bases outside the gene matches: 10. The variable domain in full, completed from reference TRBV2 and TRBJ2-7, reads EPEVTQTPSHQVTQMGQEVILRCVPISNHLYFYWYRQILGQKVEFLVSFYNNEISEKSEIFDDQFSVERPDGSNFTLKIRSTKLEDSAMYFCASVLFRGQSYEQYFGPGTRLTVT.

This clonotype was seen more than once but under ten times. V and J are TRBV7-2 and TRBJ2-7; TRBD2 is a possible D gene (5 bases). V was clipped by 3 bases and J by 2 bases, with 11 bases between them. The CDR3 is 14 amino acids. The germline V gene has CDR1 SGHTA and CDR2 FQGNSA. The CDR3 nucleotides read TGTGCCAGCAGCTTCTTTAGCGAGACCTACGAGCAGTACTTC. Its translation: CASSFFSETYEQYF.

This clonotype was detected a few times. The chain combines TRBV7-9 with TRBJ2-7; D is perhaps TRBD2 (5 bases). The CDR3 is 14 residues long. Germline V lookup: CDR1 SEHNR, CDR2 FQNEAQ (reference sequence). Trimming stripped 6 bases from V and 2 bases from J, with 14 bases between. DNA of the CDR3: TGTGCCAGCAGGCTCGGTGACGGGACCTACGAGCAGTACTTC. Translating gives CASRLGDGTYEQYF.

In its sample, this clonotype was seen a few times. The rearrangement joins TRBV20-1 to TRBJ2-1; a weak D match, TRBD1 (5 bases). Germline V gene lookup returns CDR1 DFQATT and CDR2 SNEGSKA (reference sequence). V was cut by 1 base and J by 9 bases, with 7 bases left in between. The length of the CDR3 is 11 residues. CDR3 sequence (DNA): TGCAGTGCTAGAGGGGGCGCTGAGCAGTTCTTC. Residues: CSARGGAEQFF.

This rearrangement joins TRBV9 to TRBJ2-2, with 8 nucleotides matching TRBD1. The junction had 10 bases not matched to a gene; V was cut back by 3 bases and J by 6 bases. CDR3 length: 16 residues. Looked up from germline, CDR1 is SGDLS and CDR2 is YYNGEE. The CDR3 region has the DNA TGTGCCAGCAGCGACCGACAGGGGCTTAACGCCGGGGAGCTGTTTTTT. It specifies CASSDRQGLNAGELFF.